What follows is one T cell receptor beta chain and its context. What it binds is not known. Libraries were prepared by immunoSEQ multiplex PCR; TCRdb keeps only in-frame clonotypes and omits some of them. The table lists approximately 12,000 clones, 67% of them singletons. Trimming cost V 1 base and J 9 bases, with 16 bases left between them. This CDR3 has 14 residues. Germline CDR1 reads MNHEY; CDR2 reads SMNVEV (reference sequence). This sample was taken from a study of tumor-infiltrating lymphocytes in localized non-small cell lung cancer. As for the study in general: Some samples were collected after neoadjuvant chemotherapy; smokers, never-smokers and several histologies were included. Each patient gave resected tumor and non-adjacent uninvolved lung tissue. Points from the study as a whole: Only some patients had TCR sequencing, depending on available tissue. IM1 and IM2 tumors showed no difference in T-cell fraction.

The gene calls are TRBV27 and TRBJ2-7; the D gene is possibly TRBD1 (6 bases). The source is a human donor with non-small cell lung cancer. Sequenced material: uninvolved lung tissue not adjacent to the tumor. Here the CDR3 reads CASSLWGTPDRQYF. The CDR3 region has the DNA TGTGCCAGCAGTTTATGGGGGACACCCGATCGGCAGTACTTC.